This T cell receptor (beta chain) was identified in a study of beta chain features in type 1 diabetes. Only a few counts were recorded for this clone. Its antigen is unknown. Notes on the study in general: The question left open here concerned HLA type influencing TCRB rearrangement.

CDR1 and CDR2 (germline): LNHDA, SQIVND (reference sequence). CDR3 length equals 12 residues. Trimming removed 6 bases at V and 3 bases at J, with 5 bases between. Expressed TCRB transcripts were sequenced because the isolated RNA had all been reverse transcribed beforehand. Sequencing used immunoSEQ multiplex PCR; TCRdb keeps in-frame clones, though not all of them. This sample carries 390,000 or so clones, about 14% of them seen once, and the ten largest clones take around 0.039%. The TCR comes from a man under 40 in good health. The chain carries TRBV19 and TRBJ2-2; D is ambiguous. Sequenced material: naive CD4+ T cells from blood. The CDR3 reads CASRQDTGELFF. The CDR3 nucleotides read TGTGCCAGTAGGCAGGACACCGGGGAGCTGTTTTTT. Full variable domain (missing parts from reference TRBV19 and TRBJ2-2): DGGITQSPKYLFRKEGQNVTLSCEQNLNHDAMYWYRQDPGQGLRLIYYSQIVNDFQKGDIAEGYSVSREKKESFPLTVTSAQKNPTAFYLCASRQDTGELFFGEGSRLTVL.